The 25 T cell receptor beta chains reported below all come from one sample, sequenced in a study of Ad26.COV2.S vaccination and SARS-CoV-2 variants. The treatment: around 19 received Ad26.COV2.S at low or high dose, single or two shots; 5 received placebo; per-sample allocation not given. Sampling happened 63 days after the first vaccine or placebo injection. The protocol was immunoSEQ multiplex PCR, while the TCRdb copy is restricted to in-frame clones and leaves out a portion. The sample records about 350,000 clones, roughly nine tenths being singletons. The specimen was peripheral blood, collected in a trial of Ad26.COV2.S vaccine versus placebo. These TCRs come from a person aged 18-60 years who received the Ad26.COV2.S COVID-19 vaccine or a placebo.

V gene TRBV7-6 combines with J gene TRBJ2-7; tentatively, D is TRBD1 (7 bases). This CDR3 contains 15 residues. CDR1 and CDR2 (germline): SGHVS, FNYEAQ. V dropped 5 bases and J dropped 2 bases, with 16 bases sitting between them. CDR3 in amino acids: CASSPLGGGAYEQYF. Written as DNA, the CDR3 is TGTGCCAGCAGCCCCCTAGGGGGCGGGGCCTACGAGCAGTACTTC.

A remark on this clone: Within the sample, other DNA sequences also encode this same CDR3. This chain joins TRBV11-2 and TRBJ2-5, with a possible D match to TRBD2 (5 bases). Germline CDR1 reads SGHAT; CDR2 reads FQNNGV. The CDR3 is 14 residues long. Trimming shortened V by 1 base and J by 4 bases, and 10 bases separated the two germline ends. The CDR3 nucleotides read TGTGCCAGCAGCTTAGCAACGGGAAGAGAGACCCAGTACTTC. Protein sequence: CASSLATGRETQYF.

The chain joins TRBV4-2 to TRBJ2-3; the match to TRBD2 covers 13 bases. The CDR3 has 16 amino acids. Germline trimming cut 5 bases from V and 9 bases from J; bases unmatched to any gene: 11. Germline loops: CDR1 LGHNA, CDR2 YNFKEQ. CDR3 loop: CASSFGEGTSGETQYF. CDR3 in DNA: TGTGCCAGCAGCTTCGGAGAGGGGACTAGCGGGGAAACGCAGTATTTT.

V usage is TRBV5-5 and J usage is TRBJ1-1; no firm D call. The germline gives CDR1 SGHKS, CDR2 YYEKEE (reference sequence). V dropped 3 bases and J dropped 1 base, with 7 bases sitting between them. This CDR3 is 13 amino acids long. DNA of the CDR3: TGTGCCAGCAGCTCATTGCCGAACACTGAAGCTTTCTTT. This gives the protein CASSSLPNTEAFF.

The chain joins TRBV9 to TRBJ1-1; D not certain. Germline V gene data show CDR1 as SGDLS and CDR2 as YYNGEE. The CDR3 has 13 residues. V lost 6 bases and J lost 4, with 13 bases in between. The CDR3 sequence: CASKDDWSTEAFF. In DNA form, the CDR3 reads TGTGCCAGCAAGGACGATTGGAGCACTGAAGCTTTCTTT.

The V and J genes are TRBV5-4 and TRBJ2-5, with 13 bases identical to TRBD2. Trimming at V came to 1 base and at J to 4 bases, leaving 1 base not matched to a gene. Germline values: CDR1 SGHNT, CDR2 YYREEE (reference sequence). The CDR3 contains 15 residues. CDR3 sequence (DNA): TGTGCCAGCAGCTTGAGACTAGCGGGAGGAGAGACCCAGTACTTC. Its translation: CASSLRLAGGETQYF.

This clone has just one count. This rearrangement joins TRBV11-2 to TRBJ2-5; 10 bases align to TRBD1. This CDR3 has 14 residues. The V gene's germline CDR1 is SGHAT and CDR2 FQNNGV. Trimming removed 6 bases from V and 5 bases from J; junction bases left unmatched: 6. In DNA form, the CDR3 reads TGTGCCAGCAGGCGGGACAGGGGTGACGAGACCCAGTACTTC. It encodes CASRRDRGDETQYF.

The CDR3: CASSLPTGGGSGNTIYF. The DNA for the CDR3 is TGTGCCAGCAGTCTGCCGACGGGAGGGGGCTCTGGAAACACCATATATTTT. J is TRBJ1-3 and V is TRBV28, with D possibly TRBD1 on 6 matching bases. V was clipped by 5 bases and J by 0 bases, with 17 bases between them. The CDR3 contains 17 residues. In germline, CDR1 is MDHEN, CDR2 SYDVKM.

V and J are TRBV19 and TRBJ2-3; no reliable D call. CDR3 length: 14 amino acids. The V gene lost 5 bases and the J gene lost 1 base, with 10 bases spanning the gap. CDR1 is LNHDA, CDR2 SQIVND, per germline (reference sequence). Here the CDR3 reads CASSEVWRTDTQYF. CDR3 DNA: TGTGCCAGTAGTGAAGTTTGGCGCACAGATACGCAGTATTTT. The whole variable domain, filled in from reference TRBV19 and TRBJ2-3, reads DGGITQSPKYLFRKEGQNVTLSCEQNLNHDAMYWYRQDPGQGLRLIYYSQIVNDFQKGDIAEGYSVSREKKESFPLTVTSAQKNPTAFYLCASSEVWRTDTQYFGPGTRLTVL.

The chain has TRBV18 and TRBJ2-3; tentatively, D is TRBD1 or TRBD2 (6 bases each). This CDR3 is 16 amino acids long. Trimming took off 9 bases at V and 6 bases at J, with 25 bases between the two ends. Per the germline V gene, CDR1 is KGHSH and CDR2 is LQKENI. The CDR3 reads CASLRPGGPPGDTQYF. The CDR3 bases are TGTGCCAGTCTAAGGCCCGGGGGCCCGCCAGGGGATACGCAGTATTTT. The full variable domain, its missing parts supplied by reference TRBV18 and TRBJ2-3, is NAGVMQNPRHLVRRRGQEARLRCSPMKGHSHVYWYRQLPEEGLKFMVYLQKENIIDESGMPKERFSAEFPKEGPSILRIQQVVRGDSAAYFCASLRPGGPPGDTQYFGPGTRLTVL.

The J gene is TRBJ2-2, the V gene TRBV6-5; 11 bases agree with TRBD2. The trim removed 10 bases at V and 0 bases at J, leaving 4 bases unmatched. CDR1 and CDR2 from the germline V gene are MNHEY and SVGAGI. The CDR3 spans 15 residues. CDR3 sequence reads: CATRLAGTNTGELFF. For the CDR3, the DNA is TGTGCCACCAGACTAGCGGGGACGAACACCGGGGAGCTGTTTTTT.

The V call is TRBV7-9, the J call TRBJ2-7, with TRBD1 matching over 9 bases. The CDR3 runs 16 residues. CDR1 is SEHNR and CDR2 is FQNEAQ in the germline V gene (reference sequence). The V segment lost 3 bases and the J segment 2 bases; nucleotides outside the gene matches: 8. CDR3 in amino acids: CASSFGTGNFPYEQYF. The DNA for the CDR3 is TGTGCCAGCAGCTTCGGGACAGGGAATTTCCCCTACGAGCAGTACTTC.

The V and J genes are TRBV27 and TRBJ1-2; D might be TRBD1 (6 bases). The V end was cut by 4 bases, the J end by 2 bases, with 20 bases between. Germline lookup yields CDR1 MNHEY and CDR2 SMNVEV (reference sequence). The CDR3 is 17 residues long. CDR3 DNA sequence: TGTGCCAGCAGTTCGAAAACAGGGACCCTGGGAAACTATGGCTACACCTTC. Amino acid sequence: CASSSKTGTLGNYGYTF.

The V and J genes are TRBV7-2 and TRBJ2-1, with 8 bases aligning to TRBD1. The CDR3 is 16 amino acids. Germline V gene sequence: CDR1 SGHTA, CDR2 FQGNSA. V lost 1 base to trimming and J lost 6 bases; unmatched junction nucleotides: 8. In DNA, the CDR3 is TGTGCCAGCAGCTTAGGTATGAACAGGGGGGTCAATGAGCAGTTCTTC. It specifies CASSLGMNRGVNEQFF. The complete variable domain, with remaining parts taken from reference TRBV7-2 and TRBJ2-1, reads GAGVSQSPSNKVTEKGKDVELRCDPISGHTALYWYRQSLGQGLEFLIYFQGNSAPDKSGLPSDRFSAERTGGSVSTLTIQRTQQEDSAVYLCASSLGMNRGVNEQFFGPGTRLTVL.

The V and J genes are TRBV24-1 and TRBJ2-1, with 9 nucleotides matching TRBD2. Per the germline V gene, CDR1 is KGHDR and CDR2 is SFDVKD. CDR3 length equals 15 residues. Unmatched junction bases numbered 11, after V lost 9 bases and J lost 6 bases. The CDR3 DNA reads as TGTGCCACCGCAGCGCGGGAGGGGCGTGGCAATGAGCAGTTCTTC. Translating it yields CATAAREGRGNEQFF.

This chain joins TRBV30 and TRBJ1-1, with D possibly TRBD1 on 5 matching bases. Germline lookup yields CDR1 GTSNPN and CDR2 SVGIG (reference sequence). The germline V and J ends were trimmed by 5 bases and 3 bases, with 16 bases remaining between them. The CDR3 is made up of 14 amino acids. In DNA form, the CDR3 reads TGTGCCTGGGGCTCTCCCCAGGGAGACACTGAAGCTTTCTTT. Protein: CAWGSPQGDTEAFF.

The chain uses TRBV28 and TRBJ1-2; 8 bases map to TRBD1. The germline V gene has CDR1 MDHEN and CDR2 SYDVKM. The CDR3 length is 14 residues. Trimming cost V 8 bases and J 6 bases; bases outside gene matches: 11. The CDR3 nucleotides are TGTGCCAGCCGGTTGCAGGACAGGGACCATGGCTACACCTTC. This codes for CASRLQDRDHGYTF.

This clone was observed a handful of times. The chain joins TRBV14 to TRBJ2-7, with 10 bases fitting TRBD1. Germline V gives CDR1 SGHDN, CDR2 FVKESK. The CDR3 contains 15 residues. V was clipped by 6 bases and J by 3 bases; unmatched bases: 8. The CDR3 DNA follows: TGTGCCAGCAGTAAGCAGGGACAGGGGTTCTACGAGCAGTACTTC. Amino acid sequence: CASSKQGQGFYEQYF.

This clone showed up just once. J is TRBJ2-5 and V is TRBV6-5, with D perhaps TRBD1 (5 bases). There are 13 residues in the CDR3. Germline CDR1 is MNHEY and CDR2 is SVGAGI. Trimming took off 2 bases at V and 4 bases at J, with 8 bases between the two ends. The CDR3 region has the DNA TGTGCCAGCAGTTACCCAGGGCGAGAGACCCAGTACTTC. Translation gives CASSYPGRETQYF.

The chain has TRBV6-5 and TRBJ1-4; D gene ambiguous. Trimming removed 6 bases from V and 0 bases from J, with 8 bases in between. This CDR3 region has 14 residues. Germline V gene sequence: CDR1 MNHEY, CDR2 SVGAGI. The DNA of the CDR3 is TGTGCCAGCAGCTCATCCGCAACTAATGAAAAACTGTTTTTT. Protein sequence: CASSSSATNEKLFF.

The genes are TRBV28 and TRBJ2-3; 16 bases map to TRBD2. Germline V lookup: CDR1 MDHEN, CDR2 SYDVKM. Trimming removed 5 bases from V and 5 bases from J; junction bases left unmatched: 16. This CDR3 region has 20 residues. The CDR3 region has the DNA TGTGCCAGCAGTGCCCCCCCGGGACTAGCGGGAGGGGGAGGAATAGATACGCAGTATTTT. Translating gives CASSAPPGLAGGGGIDTQYF.

This chain uses TRBV9 with TRBJ1-1; D remains unclear. Germline CDR1 reads SGDLS; CDR2 reads YYNGEE. V was clipped by 2 bases and J by 1 base, with 6 bases between them. The CDR3 length is 13 residues. Here the CDR3 DNA reads TGTGCCAGCAGCGTTACGGGGAACACTGAAGCTTTCTTT. Translation gives CASSVTGNTEAFF.

This chain links TRBV24-1 with TRBJ2-3, with 12 bases fitting TRBD2. V dropped 7 bases and J dropped 4; count of bases not matched to a gene: 2. CDR1 is KGHDR, CDR2 SFDVKD, per germline. The CDR3 is made up of 14 amino acids. CDR3 DNA: TGTGCCACCAGAGCTAGCGGGGGGGCAGATACGCAGTATTTT. Its translation: CATRASGGADTQYF.

This clone occurred once. V usage is TRBV7-9 and J usage is TRBJ1-2, with TRBD1 matching 7 bases. The length of the CDR3 is 17 residues. Germline V CDR1 and CDR2: SEHNR, FQNEAQ (reference sequence). V lost 1 base, J lost 4 bases, and 12 bases stayed unmatched. This CDR3 reads CASSLGTGSQGGYGYTF. The CDR3 coding sequence is TGTGCCAGCAGCTTAGGGACAGGCTCCCAAGGCGGCTATGGCTACACCTTC.

The rearrangement joins TRBV7-8 to TRBJ2-6, with unresolved D. V lost 0 bases, J lost 0 bases, and 3 bases lay in between. The CDR3 is 15 amino acids. Per germline, CDR1 SGHVS and CDR2 FQNEAQ. The CDR3 loop is CASSLALSGANVLTF. The CDR3 DNA follows: TGTGCCAGCAGCTTAGCGCTCTCTGGGGCCAACGTCCTGACTTTC.